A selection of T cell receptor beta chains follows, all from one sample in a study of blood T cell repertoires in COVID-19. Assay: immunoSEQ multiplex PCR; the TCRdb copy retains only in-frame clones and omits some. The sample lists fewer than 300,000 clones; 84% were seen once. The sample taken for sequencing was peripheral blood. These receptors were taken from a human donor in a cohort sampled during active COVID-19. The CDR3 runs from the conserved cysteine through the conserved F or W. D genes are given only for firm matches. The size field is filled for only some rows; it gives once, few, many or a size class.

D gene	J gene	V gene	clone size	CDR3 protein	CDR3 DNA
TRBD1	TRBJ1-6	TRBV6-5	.	CASRQTGGNSPLHF	TGTGCCAGCAGACAGACAGGGGGAAATTCACCCCTCCACTTT
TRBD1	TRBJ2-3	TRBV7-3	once	CASSPWTGGTDTQYF	TGTGCCAGCAGCCCATGGACAGGCGGCACAGATACGCAGTATTTT
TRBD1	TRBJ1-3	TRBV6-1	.	CASSEGGTASGNTIYF	TGTGCCAGCAGTGAAGGAGGGACAGCCTCTGGAAACACCATATATTTT
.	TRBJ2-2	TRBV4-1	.	CASSQEKAASNTGELFF	TGCGCCAGCAGCCAAGAAAAAGCGGCCTCGAACACCGGGGAGCTGTTTTTT
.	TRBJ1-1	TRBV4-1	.	CASSRASSRGGTEAFF	TGCGCCAGCAGCCGGGCCTCGTCGCGAGGAGGAACTGAAGCTTTCTTT
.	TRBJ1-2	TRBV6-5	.	CASSYSDRPNYGYTF	TGTGCCAGCAGTTACTCAGACAGACCTAACTATGGCTACACCTTC
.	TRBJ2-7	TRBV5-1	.	CASSLNPGQGSNEQYF	TGCGCCAGCAGCTTGAATCCCGGCCAGGGCAGCAACGAGCAGTACTTC
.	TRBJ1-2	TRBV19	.	CASSFHVGGADNYGYTF	TGTGCCAGTAGTTTTCATGTAGGGGGAGCTGATAACTATGGCTACACCTTC
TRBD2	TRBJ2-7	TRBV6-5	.	CASSSWTSGSNEQYF	TGTGCCAGCAGTTCCTGGACTAGCGGGAGTAACGAGCAGTACTTC
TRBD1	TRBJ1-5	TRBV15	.	CATSRGRDRGDNQPQHF	TGTGCCACCAGCAGGGGCCGGGACAGGGGGGACAATCAGCCCCAGCATTTT
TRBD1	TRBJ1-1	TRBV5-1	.	CASSPGQGANTEAFF	TGCGCCAGCAGCCCCGGACAGGGGGCGAACACTGAAGCTTTCTTT
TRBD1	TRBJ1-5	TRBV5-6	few	CASSIRTGGVSNQPQHF	TGTGCCAGCAGCATCAGGACAGGGGGCGTCTCAAATCAGCCCCAGCATTTT
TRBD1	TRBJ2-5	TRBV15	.	CATRYGTGGSETQYF	TGTGCCACCAGGTACGGCACAGGGGGATCAGAGACCCAGTACTTC
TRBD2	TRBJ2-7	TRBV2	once	CASSLGLVLGEQYF	TGTGCCAGCAGCCTTGGACTAGTCTTGGGCGAGCAGTACTTC
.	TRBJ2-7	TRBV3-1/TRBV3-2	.	CASRMGQGGNEQYF	TGTGCCAGCAGGATGGGCCAGGGTGGGAACGAGCAGTACTTC
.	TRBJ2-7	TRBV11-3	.	CASSSQAPYEQYF	TGTGCCAGCAGCTCTCAGGCCCCCTACGAGCAGTACTTC
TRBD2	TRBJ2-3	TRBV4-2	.	CASSQELAGGTDTQYF	TGTGCCAGCAGCCAAGAACTAGCGGGAGGCACAGATACGCAGTATTTT
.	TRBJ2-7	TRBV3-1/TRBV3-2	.	CASSLNYEQYF	TGTGCCAGCAGCCTAAACTACGAGCAGTACTTC
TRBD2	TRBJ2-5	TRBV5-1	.	CASSLVTSGGQETQYF	TGCGCCAGCAGCTTGGTCACTAGCGGGGGACAAGAGACCCAGTACTTC
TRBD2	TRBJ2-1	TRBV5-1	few	CASSPGTSGSYEQFF	TGCGCCAGCAGCCCAGGGACTAGCGGGAGCTATGAGCAGTTCTTC
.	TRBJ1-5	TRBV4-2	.	CASSQVLGGTGNNQPQHF	TGTGCCAGCAGCCAAGTCCTCGGTGGAACAGGGAACAATCAGCCCCAGCATTTT
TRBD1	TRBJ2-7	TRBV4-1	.	CASSQDGGDRGRDEQYF	TGCGCCAGCAGCCAAGATGGAGGGGACAGGGGGCGAGACGAGCAGTACTTC
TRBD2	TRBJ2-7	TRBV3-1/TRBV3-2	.	CASSHLAGVTREQYF	TGTGCCAGCAGCCATCTAGCGGGGGTTACCCGGGAGCAGTACTTC
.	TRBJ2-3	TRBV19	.	CASSLGASTDTQYF	TGTGCCAGTAGTTTAGGGGCGAGCACAGATACGCAGTATTTT
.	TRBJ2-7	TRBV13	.	CASSLAPGDYRYYEQYF	TGTGCCAGCAGCTTAGCCCCAGGGGACTACCGTTACTACGAGCAGTACTTC
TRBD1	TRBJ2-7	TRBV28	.	CASSSTGASIYEQYF	TGTGCCAGCAGTTCCACAGGGGCAAGTATCTACGAGCAGTACTTC
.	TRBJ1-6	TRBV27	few	CASSTPGGYNSPLHF	TGTGCCAGCAGTACGCCCGGGGGATATAATTCACCCCTCCACTTT
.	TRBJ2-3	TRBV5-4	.	CASSRESGADTQYF	TGTGCCAGCAGCCGGGAGAGCGGCGCAGATACGCAGTATTTT
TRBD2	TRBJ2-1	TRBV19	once	CASRALAGGGNEQFF	TGTGCCAGTAGGGCTCTAGCGGGAGGGGGCAATGAGCAGTTCTTC
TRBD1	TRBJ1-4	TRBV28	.	CASSRGDAISNEKLFF	TGTGCCAGCAGCAGGGGGGACGCCATCTCGAATGAAAAACTGTTTTTT
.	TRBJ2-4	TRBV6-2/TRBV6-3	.	CASSKGFSKNIQYF	TGTGCCAGCAGTAAGGGGTTTTCCAAAAACATTCAGTACTTC
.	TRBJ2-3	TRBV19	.	CATTRARTQYF	TGTGCCACCACCAGGGCTAGGACGCAGTATTTT
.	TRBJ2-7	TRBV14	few	CASSQVLGGEQYF	TGTGCCAGCAGCCAAGTGCTGGGGGGCGAGCAGTACTTC
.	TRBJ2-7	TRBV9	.	CASSAGVGFYEQYF	TGTGCCAGCAGCGCCGGGGTCGGCTTTTACGAGCAGTACTTC
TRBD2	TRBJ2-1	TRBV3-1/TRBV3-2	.	CASSQDLGGRARGNEQFF	TGTGCCAGCAGCCAAGATCTGGGCGGGAGGGCCCGGGGAAATGAGCAGTTCTTC
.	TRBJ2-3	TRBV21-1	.	CASSKAASGRDPYVNTDTQYF	TGTGCCAGCAGCAAAGCGGCGAGCGGGAGGGACCCTTACGTCAACACAGATACGCAGTATTTT
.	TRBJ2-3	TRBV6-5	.	CASRVSRLGTDTQYF	TGTGCCAGCAGGGTCAGTCGTCTTGGCACAGATACGCAGTATTTT
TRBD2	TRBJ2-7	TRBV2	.	CASSEGLAGGFYEQYF	TGTGCCAGCAGTGAAGGACTAGCGGGAGGGTTCTACGAGCAGTACTTC
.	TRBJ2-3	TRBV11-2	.	CASGPLVNSDTQYF	TGTGCCAGCGGGCCTCTCGTGAACTCGGATACGCAGTATTTT
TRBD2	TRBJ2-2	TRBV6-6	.	CASNRLAGGRVSGELFF	TGTGCCAGCAATCGACTAGCGGGGGGCCGAGTCTCCGGGGAGCTGTTTTTT
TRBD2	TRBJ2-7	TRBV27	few	CASSPWGGSEQYF	TGTGCCAGCAGTCCCTGGGGGGGTAGCGAGCAGTACTTC
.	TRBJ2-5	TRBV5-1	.	CASSTSGHPQETQYF	TGCGCCAGCAGCACCTCGGGACACCCCCAAGAGACCCAGTACTTC
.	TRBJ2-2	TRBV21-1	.	CASITQQGVKAGELFF	TGTGCCAGCATTACACAGCAGGGGGTAAAGGCCGGGGAGCTGTTTTTT
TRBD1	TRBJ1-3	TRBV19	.	CASILTGTGVSGNTIYF	TGTGCCAGCATCCTCACCGGGACAGGAGTTTCTGGAAACACCATATATTTT
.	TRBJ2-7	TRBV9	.	CASSPTDRSYEQYF	TGTGCCAGCAGCCCAACTGACAGATCCTACGAGCAGTACTTC
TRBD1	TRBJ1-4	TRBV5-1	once	CASGRQGLREKLFF	TGCGCCAGCGGACGACAGGGCTTACGGGAAAAACTGTTTTTT
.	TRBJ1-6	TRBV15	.	CATSRDRQGYNSPLHF	TGTGCCACCAGCAGAGATCGGCAGGGTTATAATTCACCCCTCCACTTT
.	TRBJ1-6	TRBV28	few	CASSTVVKSGGSPLHF	TGTGCCAGCAGTACGGTGGTGAAGTCCGGGGGTTCACCCCTCCACTTT
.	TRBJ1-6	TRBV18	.	CASSPTGGSPLHF	TGTGCCAGCTCACCAACGGGGGGTTCACCCCTCCACTTT
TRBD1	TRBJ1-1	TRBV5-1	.	CASSKGTGGEKAFF	TGCGCCAGCAGCAAGGGGACAGGGGGCGAAAAAGCTTTCTTT
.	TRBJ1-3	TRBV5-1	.	CASSSGLEGGNTIYF	TGCGCCAGCAGCAGCGGCCTCGAGGGAGGAAACACCATATATTTT
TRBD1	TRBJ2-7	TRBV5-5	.	CASSLGGQAHYEQYF	TGTGCCAGCAGCTTGGGGGGACAGGCCCACTACGAGCAGTACTTC